This T cell receptor beta chain was sequenced for a study of blood T cells in healthy people across ages. The wider study: Every two T cells gave about one barcoded beta molecule via template switching. Regarding the study as a whole: Naive T cell percentage showed a strong correlation with the diversity of TCR beta.

A second PCR of 7 to 11 cycles used a sample-barcoded 5' primer and a J-beta primer mix. One entry per CDR3 protein, called by TCRdb with MiXCR from the 5' RACE reads. Of 1.5 million to 2 million distinct CDR3 sequences detected, about 30% appear once; the ten largest clones hold roughly 8%. The V gene lost 3 bases and the J gene lost 3 bases, with 17 bases spanning the gap. Germline CDR1 DFQATT, CDR2 SNEGSKA (reference sequence). The CDR3 contains 15 residues. This clonotype appeared many times. Antigen unknown. The receptor was derived from a woman between 25 and 40 years old in good health. The chain recombines TRBV20-1 with TRBJ1-1; tentative D call: TRBD1 (5 bases). Sequenced material: blood. As DNA, the CDR3 is TGCAGTGCTAGTGCCCCGCAGGGTCGGTACACTGAAGCTTTCTTT. Protein sequence: CSASAPQGRYTEAFF.